The 30 T cell receptor beta chains in this list originate from one sample, sequenced in a study of T-cell reconstitution after alpha-beta-depleted transplantation in children. Unique molecular identifiers were incorporated into the prepared TCRbeta library. TCRdb re-analysed the PCR reads in MiXCR, keeping a single row per CDR3 protein. The profile shows around 370,000 distinct CDR3 sequences, 10% to 13% of them singletons. Source: PBMCs from the stem cell graft donor, taken from the stem cell graft. These receptors were obtained from a human donor who donated a stem cell graft to a child with acute lymphoblastic leukemia.

On this clonotype: The DNA is left out, because the CDR3 cannot be placed on it with certainty; the CDR3 is given as TCRdb lists it. The V and J genes are TRBV28 and TRBJ2-1; the D segment call TRBD2 is taken from the table without a DNA check. The CDR3 extends over 15 residues, inclusive of both ends. Germline assignment: CDR1 MDHEN and CDR2 SYDVKM. CDR3 residues: CASILAHSSYNEQFF.

The chain links TRBV5-6 to TRBJ1-1, with D possibly being TRBD1 (6 bases). This CDR3 comprises 15 residues. V was pared by 2 bases and J by 0 bases, with 11 bases between. Germline loops: CDR1 SGHDT, CDR2 YYEEEE. Here the CDR3 reads CASSFAGAMNTEAFF. CDR3 bases: TGTGCCAGCAGCTTTGCAGGGGCCATGAACACTGAAGCTTTCTTT.

The rearrangement joins TRBV10-3 to TRBJ2-2; weak D call: TRBD1 (6 bases). This CDR3 has 14 amino acids. Trimming pared 6 bases from V and 1 base from J, leaving 9 bases between. Germline V gene data show CDR1 as ENHRY and CDR2 as SYGVKD. In DNA, the CDR3 is TGTGCCATCAGCCAGGACAGGAACACCGGGGAGCTGTTTTTT. Residues: CAISQDRNTGELFF.

This clonotype was observed a handful of times. This sequence joins TRBV5-1 and TRBJ1-5; maybe TRBD1 (5 bases). This CDR3 spans 15 amino acids. Germline values: CDR1 SGHRS, CDR2 YFSETQ. V was shortened by 4 bases and J by 5 bases, with 16 bases between the two germline ends. CDR3 loop: CASSPLGRDHQPQHF. The CDR3 nucleotides read TGCGCCAGCAGCCCATTGGGCAGGGACCATCAGCCCCAGCATTTT.

V and J are TRBV2 and TRBJ2-1, with TRBD2 matching over 7 bases. The junction had 7 bases not matched to a gene; V was cut back by 4 bases and J by 10 bases. This CDR3 spans 13 amino acids. CDR1 and CDR2 from the germline V gene are SNHLY and FYNNEI. CDR3 loop: CASSVKAGWEQFF. The CDR3 nucleotides read TGTGCCAGCAGTGTAAAAGCGGGATGGGAGCAGTTCTTC.

This clonotype occurred many times. The chain has TRBV5-1 and TRBJ1-3; D is possibly TRBD1 (6 bases). CDR1 is SGHRS, CDR2 YFSETQ, per germline. Between the trimmed V and J ends, which lost 4 bases and 2 bases, there was a span of 13 bases. CDR3 length equals 15 residues. CDR3: CASSGQGSTGNTIYF. The DNA of the CDR3 is TGCGCCAGCAGCGGCCAGGGGTCGACTGGAAACACCATATATTTT.

This clonotype has more than one count but fewer than ten. The rearrangement uses TRBV19 and TRBJ1-2; D unclear. CDR3 size: 13 residues. Trimming cost V 1 base and J 8 bases, with 11 bases left between them. Per the germline V gene, CDR1 is LNHDA and CDR2 is SQIVND (reference sequence). This CDR3 is CASSIAGFGGYTF. CDR3 bases: TGTGCCAGTAGTATAGCGGGTTTCGGAGGCTACACCTTC.

The chain has TRBV12-3 or TRBV12-4 and TRBJ2-3; D is undetermined. V dropped 2 bases and J dropped 5 bases, with 11 bases sitting between them. This CDR3 region has 14 residues. Here the CDR3 reads CASSLSWARDTQYF. CDR3 sequence (DNA): TGTGCCAGCAGTTTAAGCTGGGCCAGAGATACGCAGTATTTT.

This clonotype was detected a few times. This chain links TRBV20-1 with TRBJ1-4; D not certain. CDR1 is DFQATT and CDR2 is SNEGSKA in the germline V gene (reference sequence). The V and J ends lost 5 bases and 8 bases respectively, with 12 bases between them. CDR3 length: 12 amino acids. This CDR3 is CSAGEAEEKLFF. The CDR3 DNA is TGCAGTGCTGGGGAGGCGGAAGAAAAACTGTTTTTT.

CDR3 DNA sequence: TGTGCCAGCAGCTTGCACTGGTCCAGGACCACAGATACGCAGTATTTT. Protein product: CASSLHWSRTTDTQYF. The rearrangement links TRBV5-5 to TRBJ2-3, with D uncertain. CDR1 and CDR2 (germline): SGHKS, YYEKEE (reference sequence). This CDR3 is built from 16 residues. Trimming removed 1 base at V and 2 bases at J, with 14 bases between.

CDR3 residues: CASGTRGLAPYNEQFF. CDR3 nucleotides: TGTGCCAGCGGGACGAGGGGACTAGCGCCGTACAATGAGCAGTTCTTC. This chain connects TRBV6-2 or TRBV6-3 to TRBJ2-1, with 10 bases identical to TRBD2. Germline-derived CDR1 and CDR2 are MNHEY and SVGEGT. This CDR3 is 16 amino acids long. Losses at the gene ends were 8 bases for V and 4 bases for J; bases not matched to a gene: 11.

The chain links TRBV18 to TRBJ1-3; 7 nucleotides line up with TRBD1. Looked up from germline, CDR1 is KGHSH and CDR2 is LQKENI. This CDR3 is 16 amino acids long. Trimming took 3 bases from V and 2 from J; bases not matched to a gene: 7. This CDR3 is CASSPRTDRAGNTIYF. Written as DNA, the CDR3 is TGTGCCAGCTCACCGCGAACCGACAGGGCTGGAAACACCATATATTTT.

With regard to this clonotype: A much larger clone is a single base away; this may be a read error. The chain recombines TRBV6-1 with TRBJ1-4; no clear D gene. In germline, CDR1 is MNHNS, CDR2 SASEGT. This CDR3 has 14 amino acids. The CDR3 DNA sequence: TGTGCCAGCGCACAGCCTCCAACTGATGAAAAACTGTTTTTT. This sequence encodes CASAQPPTDEKLFF.

The chain carries TRBV7-9 and TRBJ2-7, with D hard to call. Germline loops: CDR1 SEHNR, CDR2 FQNEAQ (reference sequence). V was clipped by 2 bases and J by 4 bases, with 9 bases between them. The CDR3 sequence is 13 residues long. In DNA form, the CDR3 reads TGTGCCAGCAGCTTAACCCTCCATTACGAGCAGTACTTC. It translates to CASSLTLHYEQYF.

Many counts were recorded for this clonotype. The gene calls are TRBV4-3 and TRBJ2-2; no firm D call. The V gene's germline CDR1 is LGHNA and CDR2 YSLEER. V was pared by 1 base and J by 5 bases, with 14 bases between. The CDR3 runs to 16 residues. CDR3 region: CASSQVWPIVTGELFF. The CDR3 coding sequence is TGCGCCAGCAGCCAAGTCTGGCCTATAGTAACCGGGGAGCTGTTTTTT.

This clonotype was seen a few times. The chain recombines TRBV5-1 with TRBJ2-1; D uncertain. The CDR3 is made up of 15 amino acids. Per germline, CDR1 SGHRS and CDR2 YFSETQ. V lost 2 bases and J 0 bases, leaving 9 bases between the germline ends. The chain's CDR3 is CASSFSDPSYNEQFF. The DNA for the CDR3 is TGCGCCAGCAGCTTCTCGGACCCCTCCTACAATGAGCAGTTCTTC.

The rearrangement links TRBV12-3 or TRBV12-4 to TRBJ2-1; 7 bases match TRBD1. Unmatched junction bases numbered 10, after V lost 4 bases and J lost 7 bases. The CDR3 is 15 amino acids. The CDR3: CASSSGTTRGNEQFF. The CDR3 DNA follows: TGTGCCAGCAGTTCCGGGACAACCAGGGGGAATGAGCAGTTCTTC.

This clonotype has just a few counts. V is TRBV7-9 and J is TRBJ2-7, with TRBD2 matching over 7 bases. The CDR3 covers 15 residues. Losses at the gene ends were 4 bases for V and 0 bases for J; bases not matched to a gene: 6. Looked up from germline, CDR1 is SEHNR and CDR2 is FQNEAQ (reference sequence). CDR3 region: CASSSSGTVSYEQYF. Here the CDR3 DNA reads TGTGCCAGCAGCTCCAGCGGGACCGTCTCCTACGAGCAGTACTTC.

The rearrangement joins TRBV7-9 to TRBJ2-1; D may be TRBD1 or TRBD2 (6 bases each). This CDR3 is built from 13 residues. Germline V gene lookup returns CDR1 SEHNR and CDR2 FQNEAQ (reference sequence). V was clipped by 5 bases and J by 8 bases, with 13 bases between them. The CDR3 nucleotides read TGTGCCAGCAGCGCGGGACATTTATATGAGCAGTTCTTC. It is translated as CASSAGHLYEQFF.

This sequence joins TRBV2 and TRBJ2-7; 9 nucleotides agree with TRBD2. The trim removed 5 bases at V and 7 bases at J, leaving 12 bases unmatched. This CDR3 region has 15 residues. Germline values: CDR1 SNHLY, CDR2 FYNNEI. CDR3 nucleotides: TGTGCCAGCAGTTTATCAGCGGGAGGACTTACAGAGCAGTACTTC. Residues: CASSLSAGGLTEQYF.

The chain joins TRBV6-5 to TRBJ2-7; D remains unclear. Trimming shortened V by 2 bases and J by 4 bases, and 21 bases separated the two germline ends. Germline CDR1 reads MNHEY; CDR2 reads SVGAGI. The CDR3 runs to 17 residues. The CDR3 sequence is CASSYPTSRTEPYEQYF. CDR3 DNA sequence: TGTGCCAGCAGTTACCCGACATCCCGGACGGAGCCTTACGAGCAGTACTTC.

This clonotype is a singleton in its sample. The rearrangement joins TRBV12-3 or TRBV12-4 to TRBJ2-7; 7 nucleotides agree with TRBD1. With 5 bases clipped from V and 6 bases from J, the junction kept 10 bases outside the gene matches. The CDR3 is 14 residues long. DNA for the CDR3: TGTGCCAGCAGTCCAAGGACAGGAGCCTGCGAGCAGTACTTC. It translates to CASSPRTGACEQYF.

This clonotype was seen a handful of times. The chain recombines TRBV5-1 with TRBJ2-7; D ambiguous. With 3 bases removed from V and 2 bases from J, the gap between germline ends came to 9 bases. The CDR3 is 13 residues long. Germline V gene data show CDR1 as SGHRS and CDR2 as YFSETQ. This CDR3 is CASSSRPPYEQYF. The CDR3 coding sequence is TGCGCCAGCAGCTCCAGGCCCCCCTACGAGCAGTACTTC.

This clonotype occurred a few times. CDR3 region: CASSYKGPRYNEQFF. CDR3 coding DNA: TGTGCCAGCAGTTACAAAGGACCGAGATACAATGAGCAGTTCTTC. This chain connects TRBV6-5 to TRBJ2-1, with D hard to call. CDR3 length equals 15 residues. Germline V gives CDR1 MNHEY, CDR2 SVGAGI. Trimming removed 2 bases at V and 4 bases at J, with 12 bases between.

This clonotype turned up a few times. The gene calls are TRBV4-1 and TRBJ2-3, with 7 nucleotides matching TRBD2. CDR3 length equals 16 residues. Germline assignment: CDR1 MGHRA and CDR2 YSYEKL. V lost 3 bases and J lost 3; bases outside the gene matches: 9. DNA of the CDR3: TGCGCCAGCAGCCACCGTGGGCAGGGAGGGACAGATACGCAGTATTTT. This translates into CASSHRGQGGTDTQYF.

This clonotype came up a few times. The rearrangement joins TRBV6-6 to TRBJ2-1; 10 bases map to TRBD2. Trimming at V came to 4 bases and at J to 0 bases, leaving 3 bases not matched to a gene. Germline V gene sequence: CDR1 MNHNY, CDR2 SVGAGI (reference sequence). This CDR3 region has 16 residues. The CDR3 DNA follows: TGTGCCAGCAGTTCAGCGGGAGGGCCCTCCTACAATGAGCAGTTCTTC. It encodes CASSSAGGPSYNEQFF.

V and J are TRBV5-1 and TRBJ2-1; D gene uncertain. Germline V gene sequence: CDR1 SGHRS, CDR2 YFSETQ. V lost 0 bases and J 0 bases, leaving 10 bases between the germline ends. This CDR3 spans 16 amino acids. This CDR3 reads CASSLVAQNSYNEQFF. CDR3 DNA sequence: TGCGCCAGCAGCTTGGTTGCGCAAAACTCCTACAATGAGCAGTTCTTC.

The genes are TRBV5-1 and TRBJ2-2; 8 positions agree with TRBD1. The V gene end was trimmed by 4 bases and the J gene end by 1 base; junction bases not matched to a gene: 9. Looked up from germline, CDR1 is SGHRS and CDR2 is YFSETQ. This CDR3 is 17 amino acids long. The CDR3 loop reads CASSHNPGTGNTGELFF. The CDR3 bases are TGCGCCAGCAGCCACAACCCCGGGACAGGGAACACCGGGGAGCTGTTTTTT.

This clonotype turned up a few times. The rearrangement uses TRBV20-1 and TRBJ2-7, with no clear D. CDR3 size: 12 residues. V was trimmed by 7 bases and J by 7 bases, leaving 17 bases between them. Germline values: CDR1 DFQATT, CDR2 SNEGSKA (reference sequence). The DNA for the CDR3 is TGCAGTGTTCCCCTAACGGGTCTAGAGCAGTACTTC. Its protein is CSVPLTGLEQYF.

The rearrangement links TRBV29-1 to TRBJ2-2; unclear D gene. Germline V lookup: CDR1 SQVTM, CDR2 ANQGSEA. V was pared by 4 bases and J by 2 bases, with 8 bases between. This CDR3 spans 13 amino acids. CDR3 DNA sequence: TGCAGCGTTGGGCTAATTAACACCGGGGAGCTGTTTTTT. It is translated as CSVGLINTGELFF.